This T cell receptor beta chain is from a study of cytomegalovirus exposure and HLA in healthy donors (dated by TCRdb to about 2017). At the level of the whole study: An earlier analysis of fewer than 750 of the donors reported 276 Gb of sequence data and about 120 million unique TCR beta sequences obtained from about 179 million T cells. About 280 gigabases of sequencing data and around 90 million unique TCR sequences made up an early release that covered approximately 650 HLA-typed donors. Of the 350 to 450 genotyped donors, around 81% fell in the genetic ancestry cluster associated with self-reported Caucasian donors. The study aimed to test whether signatures of past pathogen exposure could be identified by cataloging public T cell receptors. The study profiled the T cell repertoires of hundreds of subjects by immunosequencing and related them to cytomegalovirus serostatus. Besides the first cohort of about 730 subjects, a separate validation cohort made up of 120 different subjects was used. To predict cytomegalovirus infection status, the study brought together high-throughput TCR immunosequencing, statistical association of individual TCRs with disease status, and machine learning. In a later analysis, previously published TCR beta repertoires from 666 donors were re-analyzed and high-resolution HLA genotyping was added so that TCR occurrence patterns could be studied. In the later analysis, no new phenotypic data were used to find candidate immune exposures; instead, reliance was placed on TCR beta sequences and their occurrence across donors. An earlier analysis of roughly 600 of the donors used high-throughput TCR beta sequencing to judge whether each TCR beta V gene segment behaved as functional or pseudogenic. Donor age, sex, ethnicity and CMV serostatus were compiled alongside the repertoire data. Genome-wide SNP genotypes for about 55% of the 666 donors were used in a later genetic analysis, which treated that subset as a discovery cohort. All discovery cohort repertoires had been generated on a single sequencing platform. Both class I and class II loci were covered by HLA typing, at four-digit resolution. Typing coverage varied by locus: about 629-630 donors for A, B, C, DRB1 and DQB1; approximately 520 for DQA1; over 600 for DPA1; around 450 for DPB1. Because of strong linkage in the cohort, roughly five DR-DQ haplotypes were treated as single units for association and clustering. Among roughly 400 genotyped donors of the cohort, an average of about 240,000 unique TCR beta nucleotide sequences was sequenced per donor, of which about 19% were non-productive.

Results and caveats for the whole study, not just this receptor: Roughly uniform sequencing depth across donors was assumed in presence/absence analyses, although this assumption may not hold. When HLA alleles, especially DR and DQ, strongly co-occurred, TCR associations were difficult to assign to individual alleles. In a later analysis, several top co-occurrence clusters were reported to appear linked to parvovirus B19, influenza, CMV and Epstein-Barr virus. According to the authors, the approach could potentially be generalized to other disease states and immunological phenotypes. A further reported finding was that TCR beta sequences accurately predicted the HLA-A and HLA-B alleles for most subjects in the first cohort. In this cohort, only TCR beta chains were sequenced, and detectable features were limited by the absence of alpha or paired-chain data. A later analysis associated around 16,000 TCR beta sequences with specific HLA alleles at a false discovery rate of 0.05. Because counts were too low, seventeen rarely observed V segments, including chromosome 9 orphons, were excluded from the earlier analysis of some 540 of the donors. Immune exposure information for the cohort was limited to CMV serostatus. Some IMGT-functional V segments, including TRBV6-2 and TRBV6-3, could not be told apart with the 87-base-pair reads, so those segments were excluded. While some public TCRs were present in many individuals, most TCR sequences turned up only very rarely across donors. Linkage disequilibrium might explain the correlated functional status among segregating V segments, but an unknown experimental factor could not be excluded. Because HLA typing was unavailable for some donors at each locus, only the typed subset was used in association tests. Most CMV-associated TCR beta chains appeared to be HLA-restricted in a later analysis, and the HLA associations seemed to be driven largely by CMV exposure. An earlier analysis of approximately 570 of the donors showed that most TCR beta V segments appeared in productive rearrangements either about 87% or about 30% of the time, which broadly matched IMGT annotations. A few of the identified cytomegalovirus-associated TCR beta chains were confirmed in vitro to be specific for cytomegalovirus antigens. A cluster of highly shared sequence variants was judged likely to be a technical artifact of the sequencing pipeline. V-gene and J-gene trimming of TCR beta chains was associated with a missense DCLRE1C variant in a later genetic analysis, and the association was replicated in an independent cohort. In a later analysis, the rate of TCR association differed among HLA loci, with DRB1 alleles having the most associated TCRs and HLA-C alleles having the fewest. Compared with the approximately 670-donor mean, donors in an Asian-associated ancestry cluster had fewer N-insertions in productive TCRs, according to a later genetic analysis. The classifier was reported to diagnose cytomegalovirus status with high specificity and sensitivity in both the original cohort and the validation cohort. The study gave a list of about 150 TCR beta chains associated with cytomegalovirus. In a later analysis, HLA-associated TCR beta chains showed more clonal expansion and lower generation probabilities than non-associated chains that were equally common.

In the case of this clone: The target of this receptor is not known. No base quality information exists; no much larger clone differs at one position.

The receptor library was made with the immunoSEQ multiplex PCR assay. For the multiplex PCR, a mixture combining 60 forward primers for TCR Vbeta segments and 13 reverse primers for TCR Jbeta segments was used. Amplification of the CDR3 region of rearranged TCR beta genes was performed with a multiplex PCR assay on genomic DNA. The Illumina HiSeq System was used to sequence the amplified TCR beta libraries as 87-base-pair reads. As for the authors' bioinformatics: Across the 670 or so repertoires, a later analysis counted 80 million or so unique TCR beta chains, approximately 12 million of which were shared by at least two donors. A nearest-neighbor algorithm error-corrected the raw reads and collapsed the reads into unique sequences, merging closely related sequences to remove PCR and sequencing errors. V, D and J gene segments were assigned by aligning CDR3 sequences to IMGT reference sequences. For a sequence to be retained, a match of at least six nucleotides to both a V gene segment and a J gene segment was required. Rearrangements were called productive when the CDR3 lacked stop codons and stayed in frame with V and J; all others were non-productive. CDR3 was defined by IMGT convention, running from the second conserved V-encoded cysteine to the conserved J-encoded phenylalanine. The earlier analysis of more than 450 of the donors excluded sequences that lacked an unambiguous match to a single V gene segment. An earlier analysis of approximately 590 of the donors called V segments functional above 56.7% productive rearrangements and segregating when the between-donor standard deviation exceeded 5%. To diagnose cytomegalovirus status from the catalog of TCR beta chain sequences, a statistical classification framework was built. In a later analysis, TCR nucleotide sequences were compared against IMGT/GENE-DB human TR gene sequences so that V and J genes could be assigned. A later analysis assigned CDR3 sequences and most-parsimonious VDJ recombination scenarios with the TCRdist pipeline. In a later analysis, each TCR beta chain was defined by its CDR3 amino acid sequence together with its V-gene family, and reads without a unique V-gene family were excluded. As a way to deal with suspected cross-contamination and a sequencing artifact, a later analysis dropped under 600 nucleotide sequences that were highly shared and had low generation probability. In a later analysis, a clonal expansion index was calculated for each public chain from normalized within-repertoire ranks of inferred template counts. Generation probabilities in a later analysis came from a VDJ recombination model fitted to out-of-frame rearrangements, and those results were checked against IGoR. In a later analysis, hypergeometric tests were used to score TCR-TCR, TCR-HLA and TCR-CMV co-occurrence, with a repertoire-size bias correction applied to TCR pairs. False discovery rates were estimated in a later analysis by permuting HLA or CMV assignments 20 times. In a later analysis, co-occurring TCRs were grouped using DBSCAN, and TCRdist sequence similarity was added for clustering within HLA-allele-positive subsets. For co-occurrence clustering, repertoires with fewer than 30,000 or more than 120,000 public chains were excluded, along with a handful of repertoires with anomalous nucleotide sharing. TCRdb stores this immuneACCESS table with in-frame sequences only. Part of the clones is absent; in the studies checked, under half of the shortfall reflects unresolved V genes, and no reason is known for the rest. V, J and clone size are those of that table, while D and trimming were read from the DNA. Within this sample are 150,000 to 200,000 clones, with around 79% of them counted one time only. Roughly 1.4% of the sample lies in the top ten.

The cohort consisted of 670 or so healthy bone marrow donors. Cohort members were all nominally healthy when sampled, although unrecorded immune exposures were likely present. The donor tested CMV seronegative, placing the donor among the 300 to 400 seronegative members of the cohort. Every donor gave a peripheral blood sample, and the peripheral blood mononuclear cells from that sample were used for TCR beta sequencing. The Qiagen DNeasy Blood Extraction Kit was used to extract genomic DNA from the blood cell samples. Ends trimmed: V by 6 bases, J by 3 bases; bases unmatched to a gene: 5. The germline V gene (reference sequence) yields PRHDT for CDR1 and FYEKMQ for CDR2. There are 15 amino acids in the CDR3, from cysteine to phenylalanine inclusive. Just the 45-base CDR3 DNA is kept, in frame starting at base 1.

The sample taken for sequencing was PBMCs. The V gene is TRBV13 and the J gene is TRBJ1-6; 7 middle bases align to TRBD1. The receptor was isolated from a woman in her fifties or sixties in good health and CMV-seronegative. The DNA reads as follows: TGTGCCAGCAGGAGGGGGCAGATCTATAATTCACCCCTCCACTTT. Translated, this is CASRRGQIYNSPLHF. The CDR3 plus the reference TRBV13 and TRBJ1-6 genes for the other parts give the full variable domain: AAGVIQSPRHLIKEKRETATLKCYPIPRHDTVYWYQQGPGQDPQFLISFYEKMQSDKGSIPDRFSAQQFSDYHSELNMSSLELGDSALYFCASRRGQIYNSPLHFGNGTRLTVT.